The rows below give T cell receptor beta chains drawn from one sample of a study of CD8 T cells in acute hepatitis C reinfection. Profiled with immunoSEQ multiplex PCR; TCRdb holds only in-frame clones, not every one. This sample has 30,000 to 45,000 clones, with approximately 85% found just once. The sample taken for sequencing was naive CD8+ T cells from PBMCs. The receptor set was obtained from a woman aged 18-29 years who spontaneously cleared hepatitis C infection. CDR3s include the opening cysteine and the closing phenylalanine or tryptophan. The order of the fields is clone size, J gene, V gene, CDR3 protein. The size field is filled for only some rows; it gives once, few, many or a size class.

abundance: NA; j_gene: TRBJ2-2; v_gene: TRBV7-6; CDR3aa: CASSLGGHTGELFF
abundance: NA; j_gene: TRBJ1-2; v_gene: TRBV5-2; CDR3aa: CASNGRVRKTYGYTF
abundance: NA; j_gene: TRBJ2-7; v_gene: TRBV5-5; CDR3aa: CASSLKENYEQYF
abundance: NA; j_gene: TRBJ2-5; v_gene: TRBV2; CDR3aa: CASSIAGVLETQYF
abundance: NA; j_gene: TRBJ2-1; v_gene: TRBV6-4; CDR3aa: CASSEQVSSYNEQFF
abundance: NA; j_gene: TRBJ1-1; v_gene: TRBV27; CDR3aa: CASTAGGITEAFF
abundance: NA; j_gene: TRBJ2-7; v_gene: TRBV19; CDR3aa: CASSTGTGGVYEQYF
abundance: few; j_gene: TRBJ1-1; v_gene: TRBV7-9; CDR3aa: CASDDRGLGAFF
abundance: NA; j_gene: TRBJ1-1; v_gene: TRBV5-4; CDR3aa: CASSLRRGGTEAFF
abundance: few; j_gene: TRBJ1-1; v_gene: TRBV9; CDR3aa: CASSPSGQSEAFF
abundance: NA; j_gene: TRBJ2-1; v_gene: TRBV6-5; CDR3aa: CASSLDYLDEQFF
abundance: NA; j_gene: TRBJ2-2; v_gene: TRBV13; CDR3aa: CASRLHPGELFF
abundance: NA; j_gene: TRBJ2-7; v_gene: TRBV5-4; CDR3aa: CASSLEPLAGSEQYF
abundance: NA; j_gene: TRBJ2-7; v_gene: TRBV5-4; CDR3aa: CASSLRGGPLEQYF
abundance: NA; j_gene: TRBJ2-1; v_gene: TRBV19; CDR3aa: CASSILGPLTYNEQFF
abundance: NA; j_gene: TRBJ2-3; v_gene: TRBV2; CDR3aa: CARKLSPPRADTQYF
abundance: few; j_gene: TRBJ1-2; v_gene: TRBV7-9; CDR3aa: CASSPIQGPNYGYTF
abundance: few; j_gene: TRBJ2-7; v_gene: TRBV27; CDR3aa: CASSPSFFYEQYF
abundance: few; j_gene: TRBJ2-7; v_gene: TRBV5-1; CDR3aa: CASSLGDRFYEQYF
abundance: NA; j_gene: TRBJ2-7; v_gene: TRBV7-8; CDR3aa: CASSRRLAASDYEQYF
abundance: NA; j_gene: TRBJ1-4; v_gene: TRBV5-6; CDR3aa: CASSTVTGGGREKLFF
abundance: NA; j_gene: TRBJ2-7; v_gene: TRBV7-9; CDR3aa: CASLGLAGGSGEQYF
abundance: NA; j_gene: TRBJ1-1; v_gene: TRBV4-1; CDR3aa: CASSQDRTGENWATEAFF
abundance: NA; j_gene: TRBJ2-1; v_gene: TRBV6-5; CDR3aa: CASSYSGTRSYNEQFF
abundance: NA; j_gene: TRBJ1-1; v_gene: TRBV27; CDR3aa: CASSFRQGLNTEAFF
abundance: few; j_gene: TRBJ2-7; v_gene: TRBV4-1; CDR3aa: CASSQDKEEDEQYF
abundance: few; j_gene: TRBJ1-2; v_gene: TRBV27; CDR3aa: CASQQGANYGYTF
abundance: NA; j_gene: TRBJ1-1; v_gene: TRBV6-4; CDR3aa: CASFPGGAEHTEAFF
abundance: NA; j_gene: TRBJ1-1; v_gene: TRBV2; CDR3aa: CASSPPQDSTEAFF